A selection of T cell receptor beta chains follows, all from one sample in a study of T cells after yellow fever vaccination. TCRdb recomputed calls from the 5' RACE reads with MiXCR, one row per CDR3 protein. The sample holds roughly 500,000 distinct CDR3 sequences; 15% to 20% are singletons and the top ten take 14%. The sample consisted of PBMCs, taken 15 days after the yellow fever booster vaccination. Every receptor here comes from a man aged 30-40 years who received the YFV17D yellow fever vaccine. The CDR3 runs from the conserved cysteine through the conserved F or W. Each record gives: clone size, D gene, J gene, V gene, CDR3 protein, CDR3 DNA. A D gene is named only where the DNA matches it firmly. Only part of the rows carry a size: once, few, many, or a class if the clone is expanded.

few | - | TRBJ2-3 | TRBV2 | CASNPFYDTQYF | TGTGCCAGCAACCCCTTTTACGATACGCAGTATTTT
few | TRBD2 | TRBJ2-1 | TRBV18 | CASGLAGGRTYNEQFF | TGTGCCAGCGGACTAGCGGGAGGAAGGACCTACAATGAGCAGTTCTTC
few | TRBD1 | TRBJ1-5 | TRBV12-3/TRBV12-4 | CASSRGQGTNQPQHF | TGTGCCAGCAGCCGGGGACAGGGGACTAATCAGCCCCAGCATTTT
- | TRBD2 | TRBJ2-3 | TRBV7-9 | CASSPLGTSGSTDTQYF | TGTGCCAGCAGCCCGCTGGGGACTAGCGGGAGCACAGATACGCAGTATTTT
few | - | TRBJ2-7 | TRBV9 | CASSPRLGVLEQYF | TGTGCCAGCAGCCCTCGTTTGGGGGTACTCGAGCAGTACTTC
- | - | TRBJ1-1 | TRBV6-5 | CASSYVGGTEAFF | TGTGCCAGCAGTTACGTTGGGGGCACTGAAGCTTTCTTT
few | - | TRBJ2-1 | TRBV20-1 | CSAKGEVYYNEQFF | TGCAGTGCTAAGGGGGAGGTTTACTACAATGAGCAGTTCTTC
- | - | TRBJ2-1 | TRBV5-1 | CASSLLGQTYNEQFF | TGCGCCAGCAGCTTGCTTGGACAGACCTACAATGAGCAGTTCTTC
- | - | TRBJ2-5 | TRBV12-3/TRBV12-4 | CASRPLTGRQETQYF | TGTGCCAGCAGGCCTTTGACAGGGAGGCAAGAGACCCAGTACTTC
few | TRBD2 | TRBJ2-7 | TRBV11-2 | CASSSATSGAPYEQYF | TGTGCCAGCAGCTCCGCTACTAGCGGGGCCCCCTACGAGCAGTACTTC
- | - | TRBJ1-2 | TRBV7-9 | CASSLLSGSYGYTF | TGTGCCAGCAGCTTACTCTCTGGGTCCTATGGCTACACCTTC
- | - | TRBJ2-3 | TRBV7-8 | CASSTSWDTQYF | TGTGCCAGCAGCACCTCCTGGGATACGCAGTATTTT
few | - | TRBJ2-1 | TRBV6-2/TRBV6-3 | CASLNSAGPNEQFF | TGTGCCAGCCTTAATTCCGCGGGACCTAATGAGCAGTTCTTC
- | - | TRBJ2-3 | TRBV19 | CASSLAERTITDTQYF | TGTGCCAGTAGTCTCGCGGAAAGGACTATAACAGATACGCAGTATTTT
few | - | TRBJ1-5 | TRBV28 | CASSLSVQPQHF | TGTGCCAGCAGTTTGAGTGTGCAGCCCCAGCATTTT
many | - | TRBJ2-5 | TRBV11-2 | CASSWFRGYQETQYF | TGTGCCAGCAGCTGGTTCCGGGGGTACCAAGAGACCCAGTACTTC
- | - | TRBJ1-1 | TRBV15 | CATSRVQDMNTEAFF | TGTGCCACCAGCAGAGTACAAGACATGAACACTGAAGCTTTCTTT
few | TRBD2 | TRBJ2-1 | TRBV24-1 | CATSEPLAAGRYNEQFF | TGTGCCACCAGTGAACCCCTAGCGGCCGGGAGGTACAATGAGCAGTTCTTC
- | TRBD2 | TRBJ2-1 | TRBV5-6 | CASSLGLAGEQFF | TGTGCCAGCAGCTTGGGACTAGCGGGAGAGCAGTTCTTC
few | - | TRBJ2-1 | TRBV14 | CASSNRGEQFF | TGTGCCAGCAGTAACCGCGGGGAGCAGTTCTTC
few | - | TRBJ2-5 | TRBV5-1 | CASTPTGRGEETQYF | TGCGCCAGCACCCCCACCGGGAGAGGTGAAGAGACCCAGTACTTC
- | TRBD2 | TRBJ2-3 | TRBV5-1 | CASSWGTSGRAWTDTQYF | TGCGCCAGCAGCTGGGGGACTAGCGGGAGGGCCTGGACAGATACGCAGTATTTT
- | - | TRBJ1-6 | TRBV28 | CASTTAGGFNSPLHF | TGTGCCAGCACCACCGCGGGGGGGTTTAATTCACCCCTCCACTTT
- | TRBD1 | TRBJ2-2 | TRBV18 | CASSRTLDRGDTGELFF | TGTGCCAGCTCACGGACACTGGACAGGGGAGACACCGGGGAGCTGTTTTTT
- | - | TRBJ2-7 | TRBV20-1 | CSARPRSSYEQYF | TGCAGTGCTAGGCCAAGGAGCTCCTACGAGCAGTACTTC
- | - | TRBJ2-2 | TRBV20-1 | CSARDRIEGSRVTGELFF | TGCAGTGCTAGAGATAGGATAGAGGGCAGTCGTGTCACCGGGGAGCTGTTTTTT
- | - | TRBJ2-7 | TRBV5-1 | CASSSQGAGQVREQYF | TGCGCCAGCAGTTCGCAGGGTGCGGGACAAGTTCGGGAGCAGTACTTC
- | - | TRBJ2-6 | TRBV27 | CASSWPGANVLTF | TGTGCCAGCAGTTGGCCTGGGGCCAACGTCCTGACTTTC
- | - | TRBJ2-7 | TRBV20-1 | CSARDGGKSGQYF | TGCAGTGCTAGAGATGGAGGGAAGTCGGGGCAGTACTTC
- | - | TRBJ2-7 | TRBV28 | CASSFWGSRFYEQYF | TGTGCCAGCAGTTTTTGGGGGAGCCGTTTCTACGAGCAGTACTTC